The T cell receptor beta chain under discussion was sequenced for a study of CD8+CD57+ T cells in acquired aplastic anemia. Study information: Sorted CD4+ plus CD8+ cells gave DNA averaging around 3.2 ug.

Germline loops: CDR1 LNHNV, CDR2 YYDKDF (reference sequence). The CDR3 spans 15 residues. V gave up 5 bases and J gave up 4 bases, with 17 bases separating them. The template used for profiling TCR beta VDJ and CDR3 was genomic DNA. One entry per CDR3 protein, called by TCRdb with MiXCR from the reads. Of about 120,000 distinct CDR3 sequences detected, 45% to 60% appear once; the ten largest clones hold roughly 28%. It was patients with CD8+CD57+ cell expansion by flow cytometry who were chosen for sequencing. General observations from the study: CD8+ Simpson's diversity did not differ significantly between patients and controls.

As concerns this clonotype: Its specificity is not known.

The chain couples TRBV15 to TRBJ1-2; possible D gene TRBD1, 6 bases. The material sequenced was sorted CD4+, CD8+, or CD8+CD57+ T cells (not recorded which) from PBMCs. The clonotype originates from a human donor with aplastic anemia. The CDR3 here is CATSGGGALAYGYTF. In DNA, the CDR3 is TGTGCCACCAGCGGAGGGGGGGCCCTCGCCTATGGCTACACCTTC.